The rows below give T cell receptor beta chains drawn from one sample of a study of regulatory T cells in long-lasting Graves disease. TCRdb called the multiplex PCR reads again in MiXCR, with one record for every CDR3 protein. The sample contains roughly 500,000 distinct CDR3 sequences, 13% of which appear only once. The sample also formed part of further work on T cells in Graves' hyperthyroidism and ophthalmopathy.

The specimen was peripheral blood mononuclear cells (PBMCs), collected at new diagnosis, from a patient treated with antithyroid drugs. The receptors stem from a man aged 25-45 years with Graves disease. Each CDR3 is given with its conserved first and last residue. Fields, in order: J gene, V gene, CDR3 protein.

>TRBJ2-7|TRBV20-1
CSAMTSGVYEQYF
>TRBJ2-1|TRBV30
CAWSPGLASVEQFF
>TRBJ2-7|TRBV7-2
CASSPLMVAGRYEQYF
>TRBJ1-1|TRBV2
CASNGRDSGANTEAFF
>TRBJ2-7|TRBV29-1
CSVERAQGADFYEQYF
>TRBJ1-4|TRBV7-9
CASSGAANEKLFF
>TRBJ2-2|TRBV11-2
CASSLYSGVTGELFF
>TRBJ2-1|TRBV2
CASSDDRSYNEQFF
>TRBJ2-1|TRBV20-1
CSARRGTGTSVYNEQFF
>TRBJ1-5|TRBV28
CASSSNWGGSRNQPQHF
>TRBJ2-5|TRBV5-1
CASRLHPAGEYETQYF